A selection of T cell receptor beta chains follows, all from one sample in a study of molecular identifiers for immune sequencing clone quantification. TCRdb reanalysed the PCR reads using MiXCR and keeps one entry per CDR3 protein. The data contain more than 85,000 distinct CDR3 sequences, around 30% of them singletons. Sequences were obtained from naive CD8+ T cells from blood, with Jurkat cell RNA spiked in. All receptors derive from a human donor in good health. Some libraries in this study had Jurkat cell RNA spiked in. Both conserved end residues are part of each CDR3. The order of the fields is CDR3 protein, CDR3 DNA, V gene, clone size, CDR3 length, J gene, D gene. A D gene is named only where the DNA matches it firmly. Clone sizes are given selectively: once, few, many, or a class where the clone is expanded.

cdr3_aa: CASSLGGLAGPNEQFF
cdr3_nt: TGTGCCAGCAGCTTAGGGGGACTAGCGGGACCCAATGAGCAGTTCTTC
v_call: TRBV7-9
clone_size: few
cdr3_length: 16
j_call: TRBJ2-1
d_call: TRBD2

cdr3_aa: CASSLQGGDEQYF
cdr3_nt: TGTGCCAGCAGTCTACAGGGGGGTGACGAGCAGTACTTC
v_call: TRBV28
clone_size: few
cdr3_length: 13
j_call: TRBJ2-7
d_call: TRBD1

cdr3_aa: CASSNNRGGSPSGRVGTANEQFF
cdr3_nt: TGTGCCAGCAGCAACAACAGGGGGGGGTCTCCTAGCGGGAGAGTCGGGACGGCCAATGAGCAGTTCTTC
v_call: TRBV9
clone_size: few
cdr3_length: 23
j_call: TRBJ2-1
d_call: TRBD2

cdr3_aa: CSSSPSPGTSVKVDTQYF
cdr3_nt: TGTTCCAGCAGCCCGTCCCCTGGGACTAGCGTGAAAGTAGATACGCAGTATTTT
v_call: TRBV13
clone_size: -
cdr3_length: 18
j_call: TRBJ2-3
d_call: TRBD2

cdr3_aa: CASSTGAATDTQYF
cdr3_nt: TGTGCCAGCAGCACAGGGGCGGCGACAGATACGCAGTATTTT
v_call: TRBV6-2/TRBV6-3
clone_size: few
cdr3_length: 14
j_call: TRBJ2-3
d_call: TRBD1

cdr3_aa: CASSRPDRSDTGELFF
cdr3_nt: TGTGCCAGCAGCCGACCCGACAGGTCGGACACCGGGGAGCTGTTTTTT
v_call: TRBV7-8
clone_size: few
cdr3_length: 16
j_call: TRBJ2-2
d_call: -

cdr3_aa: CASSLSTRPGLAGEYKYF
cdr3_nt: TGTGCCAGCAGCTTATCGACTAGACCGGGACTAGCGGGAGAGTATAAGTACTTC
v_call: TRBV7-9
clone_size: -
cdr3_length: 18
j_call: TRBJ2-7
d_call: TRBD2

cdr3_aa: CSVDGTSGPDTQYF
cdr3_nt: TGCAGCGTTGACGGGACTAGCGGGCCAGATACGCAGTATTTT
v_call: TRBV29-1
clone_size: many
cdr3_length: 14
j_call: TRBJ2-3
d_call: TRBD2

cdr3_aa: CASRIDPERLNAEAFF
cdr3_nt: TGTGCCAGCAGAATTGATCCCGAAAGGTTGAACGCTGAAGCTTTCTTT
v_call: TRBV5-6
clone_size: once
cdr3_length: 16
j_call: TRBJ1-1
d_call: -

cdr3_aa: CASSPTGAGELFF
cdr3_nt: TGTGCCAGCAGTCCGACAGGGGCCGGGGAGCTGTTTTTT
v_call: TRBV12-3/TRBV12-4
clone_size: many
cdr3_length: 13
j_call: TRBJ2-2
d_call: TRBD1

cdr3_aa: CASRAAGGTEAFF
cdr3_nt: TGTGCCAGCAGGGCGGCAGGGGGCACTGAAGCTTTCTTT
v_call: TRBV7-9
clone_size: once
cdr3_length: 13
j_call: TRBJ1-1
d_call: TRBD1

cdr3_aa: CASSEDGNTGELFF
cdr3_nt: TGTGCCAGCAGCGAGGACGGGAACACCGGGGAGCTGTTTTTT
v_call: TRBV2
clone_size: -
cdr3_length: 14
j_call: TRBJ2-2
d_call: -

cdr3_aa: CASSPRISYEQYF
cdr3_nt: TGTGCCAGCAGTCCTCGAATCTCCTACGAGCAGTACTTC
v_call: TRBV28
clone_size: -
cdr3_length: 13
j_call: TRBJ2-7
d_call: -

cdr3_aa: CASFSGTGGYEQYF
cdr3_nt: TGTGCCAGCTTCTCCGGGACAGGGGGGTACGAGCAGTACTTC
v_call: TRBV6-2/TRBV6-3
clone_size: few
cdr3_length: 14
j_call: TRBJ2-7
d_call: TRBD1

cdr3_aa: CSVDFDTGELFF
cdr3_nt: TGCAGCGTTGATTTCGACACCGGGGAGCTGTTTTTT
v_call: TRBV29-1
clone_size: few
cdr3_length: 12
j_call: TRBJ2-2
d_call: -

cdr3_aa: CSVESDRTDYNEQFF
cdr3_nt: TGCAGCGTTGAATCTGATAGGACCGACTACAATGAGCAGTTCTTC
v_call: TRBV29-1
clone_size: few
cdr3_length: 15
j_call: TRBJ2-1
d_call: -

cdr3_aa: CASSRILRNSGVQETQYF
cdr3_nt: TGCGCCAGCAGCCGCATCCTTCGTAACTCGGGGGTACAAGAGACCCAGTACTTC
v_call: TRBV4-1
clone_size: few
cdr3_length: 18
j_call: TRBJ2-5
d_call: -

cdr3_aa: CASSLVRPGTLYNEQFF
cdr3_nt: TGTGCCAGCAGCTTAGTACGGCCGGGAACCCTCTACAATGAGCAGTTCTTC
v_call: TRBV7-9
clone_size: -
cdr3_length: 17
j_call: TRBJ2-1
d_call: -

cdr3_aa: CSGYGTNYNEQFF
cdr3_nt: TGCAGTGGGTACGGGACAAATTACAATGAGCAGTTCTTC
v_call: TRBV20-1
clone_size: few
cdr3_length: 13
j_call: TRBJ2-1
d_call: -

cdr3_aa: CSARIRGLNTEAFF
cdr3_nt: TGCAGTGCTAGAATCAGGGGGTTGAACACTGAAGCTTTCTTT
v_call: TRBV20-1
clone_size: -
cdr3_length: 14
j_call: TRBJ1-1
d_call: TRBD1

cdr3_aa: CATSRVGGTEAFF
cdr3_nt: TGTGCCACCAGCAGAGTAGGGGGAACTGAAGCTTTCTTT
v_call: TRBV15
clone_size: -
cdr3_length: 13
j_call: TRBJ1-1
d_call: -

cdr3_aa: CASSLKNEQYF
cdr3_nt: TGTGCCAGCAGCTTAAAGAACGAGCAGTACTTC
v_call: TRBV7-9
clone_size: -
cdr3_length: 11
j_call: TRBJ2-7
d_call: -

cdr3_aa: CASSLVGQSNQPQHF
cdr3_nt: TGTGCCAGCAGCTTAGTGGGACAGAGCAATCAGCCCCAGCATTTT
v_call: TRBV7-9
clone_size: -
cdr3_length: 15
j_call: TRBJ1-5
d_call: TRBD1

cdr3_aa: CASSQDIGRRGYTF
cdr3_nt: TGTGCCAGCAGCCAAGATATTGGGCGCCGGGGCTACACCTTC
v_call: TRBV4-2
clone_size: many
cdr3_length: 14
j_call: TRBJ1-2
d_call: -

cdr3_aa: CASSQTVYSNQPQHF
cdr3_nt: TGTGCCAGCAGTCAGACAGTGTATAGCAATCAGCCCCAGCATTTT
v_call: TRBV27
clone_size: -
cdr3_length: 15
j_call: TRBJ1-5
d_call: -

cdr3_aa: CASSIPAGANVLTF
cdr3_nt: TGTGCCAGCAGCATTCCAGCTGGGGCCAACGTCCTGACTTTC
v_call: TRBV12-3/TRBV12-4
clone_size: -
cdr3_length: 14
j_call: TRBJ2-6
d_call: -

cdr3_aa: CASDTAGATQYF
cdr3_nt: TGTGCCAGCGACACGGCGGGGGCTACGCAGTATTTT
v_call: TRBV6-2/TRBV6-3
clone_size: -
cdr3_length: 12
j_call: TRBJ2-3
d_call: -

cdr3_aa: CAIRSGRIGNEQFF
cdr3_nt: TGTGCCATCCGAAGCGGGAGGATCGGTAATGAGCAGTTCTTC
v_call: TRBV6-5
clone_size: -
cdr3_length: 14
j_call: TRBJ2-1
d_call: TRBD2

cdr3_aa: CASSIRNRVYEQYF
cdr3_nt: TGTGCCAGTAGTATTAGGAACAGAGTCTACGAGCAGTACTTC
v_call: TRBV19
clone_size: many
cdr3_length: 14
j_call: TRBJ2-7
d_call: -

cdr3_aa: CASSQLAGVWEQYF
cdr3_nt: TGCGCCAGCAGCCAACTAGCGGGAGTTTGGGAGCAGTACTTC
v_call: TRBV4-1
clone_size: -
cdr3_length: 14
j_call: TRBJ2-7
d_call: TRBD2

cdr3_aa: CASSTTSYEQYF
cdr3_nt: TGTGCCAGCAGCACCACTTCTTACGAGCAGTACTTC
v_call: TRBV28
clone_size: -
cdr3_length: 12
j_call: TRBJ2-7
d_call: -

cdr3_aa: CASSLIGNEQYF
cdr3_nt: TGTGCCAGCAGTTTAATAGGGAACGAGCAGTACTTC
v_call: TRBV27
clone_size: few
cdr3_length: 12
j_call: TRBJ2-7
d_call: -

cdr3_aa: CSASGRADYEQYF
cdr3_nt: TGCAGTGCTAGCGGGAGGGCCGACTACGAGCAGTACTTC
v_call: TRBV20-1
clone_size: few
cdr3_length: 13
j_call: TRBJ2-7
d_call: TRBD2

cdr3_aa: CATGTGGETQYF
cdr3_nt: TGTGCCACAGGGACAGGGGGCGAGACCCAGTACTTC
v_call: TRBV15
clone_size: -
cdr3_length: 12
j_call: TRBJ2-5
d_call: TRBD1

cdr3_aa: CASSPSPSGRAGGELFF
cdr3_nt: TGTGCCAGCAGCCCGAGCCCTAGCGGGAGGGCCGGCGGGGAGCTGTTTTTT
v_call: TRBV3-1
clone_size: -
cdr3_length: 17
j_call: TRBJ2-2
d_call: TRBD2

cdr3_aa: CASSPTGGEALREQYF
cdr3_nt: TGTGCCAGCAGCCCAACAGGGGGCGAAGCCTTGAGGGAGCAGTACTTC
v_call: TRBV7-3
clone_size: few
cdr3_length: 16
j_call: TRBJ2-7
d_call: TRBD1

cdr3_aa: CASSRGDREDQETQYF
cdr3_nt: TGTGCCAGCAGCCGAGGGGACAGGGAGGATCAAGAGACCCAGTACTTC
v_call: TRBV7-2
clone_size: -
cdr3_length: 16
j_call: TRBJ2-5
d_call: TRBD1

cdr3_aa: CASIKGEETQYF
cdr3_nt: TGCGCCAGCATTAAGGGAGAAGAGACCCAGTACTTC
v_call: TRBV13
clone_size: -
cdr3_length: 12
j_call: TRBJ2-5
d_call: -

cdr3_aa: CASSLTLSSYNEQFF
cdr3_nt: TGTGCCAGCAGCTTAACCCTCAGCTCCTACAATGAGCAGTTCTTC
v_call: TRBV11-2
clone_size: few
cdr3_length: 15
j_call: TRBJ2-1
d_call: -

cdr3_aa: CASSPKRGNEKLIF
cdr3_nt: TGTGCCAGCAGCCCAAAACGGGGGAATGAAAAACTGATTTTT
v_call: TRBV7-8
clone_size: -
cdr3_length: 14
j_call: TRBJ1-4
d_call: -

cdr3_aa: CASSLGTDMQYF
cdr3_nt: TGTGCCAGCAGTTTAGGGACAGATATGCAGTATTTT
v_call: TRBV6-6
clone_size: -
cdr3_length: 12
j_call: TRBJ2-3
d_call: TRBD1

cdr3_aa: CASSSTLYNEKLFF
cdr3_nt: TGTGCCAGCAGCTCGACGTTATATAATGAAAAACTGTTTTTT
v_call: TRBV7-6
clone_size: few
cdr3_length: 14
j_call: TRBJ1-4
d_call: -

cdr3_aa: CASSHYGTWETQYF
cdr3_nt: TGCGCCAGCAGCCATTACGGGACGTGGGAGACCCAGTACTTC
v_call: TRBV5-1
clone_size: -
cdr3_length: 14
j_call: TRBJ2-5
d_call: -

cdr3_aa: CASRGSSYNEQFF
cdr3_nt: TGTGCCAGCCGGGGGAGCTCCTACAATGAGCAGTTCTTC
v_call: TRBV7-8
clone_size: -
cdr3_length: 13
j_call: TRBJ2-1
d_call: -

cdr3_aa: CASSLGPGQGYAQYF
cdr3_nt: TGTGCCAGCAGCTTAGGGCCGGGACAGGGTTACGCGCAGTACTTC
v_call: TRBV7-8
clone_size: -
cdr3_length: 15
j_call: TRBJ2-7
d_call: TRBD1

cdr3_aa: CSVEDYPLTSDTQYF
cdr3_nt: TGCAGCGTTGAAGATTACCCTCTCACGTCAGATACGCAGTATTTT
v_call: TRBV29-1
clone_size: many
cdr3_length: 15
j_call: TRBJ2-3
d_call: -

cdr3_aa: CSVFAGELFF
cdr3_nt: TGCAGCGTTTTCGCCGGGGAGCTGTTTTTT
v_call: TRBV29-1
clone_size: many
cdr3_length: 10
j_call: TRBJ2-2
d_call: -

cdr3_aa: CATLQETQYF
cdr3_nt: TGTGCCACCCTCCAAGAGACCCAGTACTTC
v_call: TRBV19
clone_size: -
cdr3_length: 10
j_call: TRBJ2-5
d_call: -

cdr3_aa: CASSLGSMRQYF
cdr3_nt: TGTGCCAGCAGTTTAGGCAGTATGAGGCAGTACTTC
v_call: TRBV28
clone_size: few
cdr3_length: 12
j_call: TRBJ2-7
d_call: -

cdr3_aa: CASSYGQETQYF
cdr3_nt: TGTGCCAGCAGTTACGGGCAAGAGACCCAGTACTTC
v_call: TRBV6-2/TRBV6-3
clone_size: few
cdr3_length: 12
j_call: TRBJ2-5
d_call: -

cdr3_aa: CASSYSGAGTDTQYF
cdr3_nt: TGTGCCAGCAGTTACTCGGGCGCAGGGACAGATACGCAGTATTTT
v_call: TRBV6-5
clone_size: many
cdr3_length: 15
j_call: TRBJ2-3
d_call: -

cdr3_aa: CASSLVGGGELFF
cdr3_nt: TGTGCCAGCAGCCTAGTAGGTGGCGGGGAGCTGTTTTTT
v_call: TRBV7-6
clone_size: few
cdr3_length: 13
j_call: TRBJ2-2
d_call: -

cdr3_aa: CASDGQNIAKNIQYF
cdr3_nt: TGTGCCAGCGACGGACAGAATATAGCCAAAAACATTCAGTACTTC
v_call: TRBV2
clone_size: few
cdr3_length: 15
j_call: TRBJ2-4
d_call: -

cdr3_aa: CASSPTGGDYEQYF
cdr3_nt: TGTGCCAGCAGCCCAACAGGGGGCGATTACGAGCAGTACTTC
v_call: TRBV3-1
clone_size: few
cdr3_length: 14
j_call: TRBJ2-7
d_call: TRBD1

cdr3_aa: CASMPQRGEADTQYF
cdr3_nt: TGTGCCAGCATGCCCCAAAGGGGGGAAGCAGATACGCAGTATTTT
v_call: TRBV27
clone_size: -
cdr3_length: 15
j_call: TRBJ2-3
d_call: -